Here is one T cell receptor (beta chain) with its context. Its antigen is still unknown. These data are taken from a study of shared clonotypes between healthy human individuals. Study-wide context: A donor's plate count was three for CD4 naive and three for CD4 memory; CD8 naive had two and CD8 memory one.

Trimming pared 7 bases from V and 6 bases from J, leaving 23 bases between. The CDR3 runs 16 residues. Germline CDR1 is MDHEN and CDR2 is SYDVKM. Cells designated naive CD8 were CD45RO-negative and were positively selected for CCR7, with terminally differentiated effector memory CD45RA+ cells excluded. Regarding the study as a whole: Memory subsets had estimated richness that was generally smaller than that of naive subsets. Investigators collected only blood, and repertoires in tissues likely differ.

Deep-level running was used for the assay. Some clones are missing from TCRdb's copy, which holds only in-frame ones; the method was immunoSEQ multiplex PCR. The repertoire has about 2,100,000 clones, 85% to 95% of them found once; the top ten carry roughly 1.8%. The clonotype comes from a man aged 18 to 29 in good health. Some clones in this sample may be carry-over from other donors' samples. The V gene is TRBV28, the J gene TRBJ2-3, with D perhaps being TRBD1 or TRBD2 (6 bases each). The sequencing input was naive CD8+ T cells from PBMCs. In DNA form, the CDR3 reads TGTGCCAGCACTGATATTATGGGGGGCAATAAGGATACGCAGTATTTT. Translating gives CASTDIMGGNKDTQYF.